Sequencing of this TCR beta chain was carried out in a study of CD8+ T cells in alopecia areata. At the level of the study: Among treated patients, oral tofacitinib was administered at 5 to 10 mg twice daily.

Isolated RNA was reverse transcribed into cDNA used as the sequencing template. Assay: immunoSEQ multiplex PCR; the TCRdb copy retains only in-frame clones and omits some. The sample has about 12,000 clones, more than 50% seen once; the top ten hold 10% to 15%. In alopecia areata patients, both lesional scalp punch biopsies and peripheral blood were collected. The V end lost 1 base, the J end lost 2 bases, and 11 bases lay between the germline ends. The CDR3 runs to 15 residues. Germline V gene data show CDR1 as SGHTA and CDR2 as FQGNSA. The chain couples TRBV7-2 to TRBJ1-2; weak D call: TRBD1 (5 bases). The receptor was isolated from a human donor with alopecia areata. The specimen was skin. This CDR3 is CASSLDFTGNYGYTF. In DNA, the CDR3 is TGTGCCAGCAGCTTAGATTTCACAGGCAACTATGGCTACACCTTC.